This entry features one TCR beta chain sequence. This entry comes from a study of control samples from healthy donors and cancer patients. Per the germline V gene, CDR1 is MGHRA and CDR2 is YSYEKL. CDR3 length equals 15 residues. With V trimmed by 5 bases and J by 0 bases, 6 bases remained unmatched. Assay used: immunoSEQ multiplex PCR; TCRdb lists only in-frame clones, some missing. Of about 180,000 clones listed, around 91% are singletons. Sequenced material: blood. This receptor was identified in a woman aged 45-65 years in good health. This chain joins TRBV4-1 and TRBJ1-1; the match to TRBD1 covers 7 bases. This chain's CDR3 is CASSIPGQMNTEAFF. The CDR3 coding sequence is TGCGCCAGCAGCATACCGGGACAGATGAACACTGAAGCTTTCTTT.